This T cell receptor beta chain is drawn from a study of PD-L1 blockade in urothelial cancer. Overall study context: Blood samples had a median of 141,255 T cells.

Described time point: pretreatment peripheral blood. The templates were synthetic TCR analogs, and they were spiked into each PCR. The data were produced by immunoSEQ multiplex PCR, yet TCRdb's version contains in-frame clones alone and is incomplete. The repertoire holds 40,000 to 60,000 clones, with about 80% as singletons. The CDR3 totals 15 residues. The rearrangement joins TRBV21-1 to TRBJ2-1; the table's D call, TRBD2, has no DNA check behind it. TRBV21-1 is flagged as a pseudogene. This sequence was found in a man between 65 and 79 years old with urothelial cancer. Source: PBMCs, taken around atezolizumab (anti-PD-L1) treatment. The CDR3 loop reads CASPSGVYSYNEQFF. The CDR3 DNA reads TGTGCCAGCCCCTCGGGGGTCTATTCCTACAATGAGCAGTTCTTC.